The clone carrying this TCR beta chain came up many times. TCRdb processed the 5' RACE reads anew with MiXCR; each CDR3 protein has one entry. The data hold hundreds of thousands of distinct CDR3 sequences, with 15% to 25% observed a single time. This sample is part of a study of T-cell memory formation after mild COVID-19. This CDR3 contains 13 residues. The germline V gene encodes CDR1 MNHEY and CDR2 SVGAGI. J was trimmed by 4 bases and V by 6 bases; bases with no gene match: 5. The chain is built from TRBV6-5 and TRBJ1-2; TRBD1 matches at 7 bases. This receptor was taken from an adult woman who had mild COVID-19 (a few samples of this study predate the infection). Cell type and time point are not known. The sample consisted of PBMCs or a T cell subset sorted from them (not recorded which). The CDR3 region has the DNA TGTGCCAGCAGACAAAGGGACAGCTATGGCTACACCTTC. Protein: CASRQRDSYGYTF.